One and the same sample provided the 17 T cell receptor beta chains below, sequenced in a study of identical twins. TCRdb reanalysed the 5' RACE reads using MiXCR and keeps one entry per CDR3 protein. Of around 490,000 distinct CDR3 sequences listed, about 13% are singletons. The sample was also reused in another study, on yellow fever vaccine responses in identical twins.

Input material: CD4+ T cells sorted from blood. The receptor set was obtained from a woman aged 18-30 years in good health.

This clonotype was counted at least ten times. This chain connects TRBV12-3 or TRBV12-4 to TRBJ1-1; D is uncertain. The V end lost 2 bases, the J end lost 0 bases, and 7 bases lay between the germline ends. The CDR3 length is 14 residues. The DNA of the CDR3 is TGTGCCAGCAGTTTAAGGGCCCTGAACACTGAAGCTTTCTTT. Encoded protein: CASSLRALNTEAFF.

This clonotype was found a few times. The chain carries TRBV2 and TRBJ1-4; no definite D call. V was shortened by 2 bases and J by 7 bases, with 11 bases between the two germline ends. The CDR3 runs 14 residues. Looked up from germline, CDR1 is SNHLY and CDR2 is FYNNEI. CDR3 region: CASSESSLGEKLFF. In nucleotides, the CDR3 is TGTGCCAGCAGTGAAAGCAGTCTTGGTGAAAAACTGTTTTTT. Full variable domain (missing parts from reference TRBV2 and TRBJ1-4): EPEVTQTPSHQVTQMGQEVILRCVPISNHLYFYWYRQILGQKVEFLVSFYNNEISEKSEIFDDQFSVERPDGSNFTLKIRSTKLEDSAMYFCASSESSLGEKLFFGSGTQLSVL.

The chain links TRBV30 to TRBJ2-7; D gene ambiguous. This CDR3 contains 12 residues. The germline gives CDR1 GTSNPN, CDR2 SVGIG (reference sequence). Trimming removed 0 bases at V and 3 bases at J, with 6 bases between. CDR3 in DNA: TGTGCCTGGAGTGTCAGGCTCTACGAGCAGTACTTC. It codes for CAWSVRLYEQYF.

This clonotype was observed a few times. V is TRBV29-1 and J is TRBJ1-4; perhaps TRBD1 as D (5 bases). CDR1 and CDR2 from the germline V gene are SQVTM and ANQGSEA. The CDR3 has 13 residues. V lost 3 bases and J 7 bases, leaving 12 bases between the germline ends. CDR3 bases: TGCAGCGTTGACGGGGGGTCTGGTGAAAAACTGTTTTTT. It translates to CSVDGGSGEKLFF.

This clonotype was recorded a few times. The V call is TRBV4-2, the J call TRBJ2-3; possible D gene TRBD2, 7 bases. Trimming pared 4 bases from V and 4 bases from J, leaving 12 bases between. The CDR3 extends over 14 amino acids. Germline V gives CDR1 LGHNA, CDR2 YNFKEQ. CDR3 bases: TGTGCCAGCAGCCCCGAGGGGGGGCCAGATACGCAGTATTTT. This sequence encodes CASSPEGGPDTQYF.

This clonotype was recorded a few times. The genes are TRBV20-1 and TRBJ1-6; 7 bases map to TRBD1. This CDR3 is built from 14 residues. Germline loops: CDR1 DFQATT, CDR2 SNEGSKA (reference sequence). J was trimmed by 8 bases and V by 3 bases; bases with no gene match: 7. The CDR3 coding sequence is TGCAGTGCTAGTGCAGGGGGGACTGATTCACCCCTCCACTTT. Protein product: CSASAGGTDSPLHF.

This clonotype was recorded a few times. The rearrangement uses TRBV11-2 and TRBJ2-7; either TRBD1 or TRBD2 may supply D (7 bases each). The CDR3 is 15 amino acids. CDR1 is SGHAT, CDR2 FQNNGV, per germline. Trimming stripped 0 bases from V and 3 bases from J, with 12 bases between. The CDR3 sequence: CASSLEGGGYYEQYF. CDR3 DNA sequence: TGTGCCAGCAGCTTAGAGGGAGGGGGCTACTACGAGCAGTACTTC.

This clonotype occurred many times. This rearrangement joins TRBV5-1 to TRBJ1-1; 11 bases match TRBD1. Per the germline V gene, CDR1 is SGHRS and CDR2 is YFSETQ. The trim removed 5 bases at V and 4 bases at J, leaving 4 bases unmatched. This CDR3 is 14 amino acids long. CDR3 bases: TGCGCCAGCAGGGAAGGGACAGGGGGCACTGAAGCTTTCTTT. Amino acids: CASREGTGGTEAFF.

This chain connects TRBV6-1 to TRBJ2-1, with D unclear. From germline, CDR1 is MNHNS and CDR2 SASEGT. The germline V and J ends were trimmed by 7 bases and 3 bases, with 13 bases remaining between them. This CDR3 has 14 amino acids. The CDR3 region has the DNA TGTGCCAGCACCACAACTGGATTCTACAATGAGCAGTTCTTC. Translating it yields CASTTTGFYNEQFF.

This clonotype was seen repeatedly, ten times or more. The genes are TRBV24-1 and TRBJ2-5, with no clear D. Germline CDR1 and CDR2: KGHDR and SFDVKD. V gave up 4 bases and J gave up 2 bases, with 7 bases separating them. The CDR3 covers 13 residues. CDR3 region: CATSDRNQETQYF. The CDR3 region has the DNA TGTGCCACCAGTGACAGGAATCAAGAGACCCAGTACTTC.

This chain uses TRBV20-1 with TRBJ1-2; D is ambiguous. The CDR3 has 14 residues. Germline V gives CDR1 DFQATT, CDR2 SNEGSKA (reference sequence). The CDR3 region has the DNA TGCAGCGCGCCGGAGGATCCGCGGAACTATGGCTACACCTTC. It specifies CSAPEDPRNYGYTF.

This clonotype was counted a few times. The V call is TRBV10-3, the J call TRBJ2-7, with 9 positions matching TRBD2. V lost 7 bases and J lost 2; bases outside the gene matches: 6. The V gene's germline CDR1 is ENHRY and CDR2 SYGVKD. The CDR3 covers 14 residues. The CDR3 sequence: CAINPGGRAYEQYF. In DNA form, the CDR3 reads TGTGCCATCAATCCGGGCGGGAGGGCCTACGAGCAGTACTTC.

This clonotype was counted between two and nine times. The J gene is TRBJ2-5, the V gene TRBV7-3; TRBD2 matches at 14 bases. J was trimmed by 7 bases and V by 5 bases; bases with no gene match: 3. The CDR3 extends over 14 amino acids. The V gene's germline CDR1 is SGHTA and CDR2 FQGTGA. Here the CDR3 DNA reads TGTGCCAGCAGCGAGACTAGCGGGGGGGGGACCCAGTACTTC. Encoded protein: CASSETSGGGTQYF.

This clonotype appeared a few times. The chain employs TRBV10-3 and TRBJ2-3, with D perhaps matching TRBD1 or TRBD2 (6 bases each). This CDR3 is 13 amino acids long. Trimming shortened V by 0 bases and J by 14 bases, and 15 bases separated the two germline ends. The germline CDR1 and CDR2 sequences are ENHRY and SYGVKD. CDR3 DNA sequence: TGTGCCATCAGTGAGTCGTTGGGGGGCCGTCGGTATTTT. This gives the protein CAISESLGGRRYF.

This chain uses TRBV3-1 with TRBJ2-5; perhaps TRBD2 as D (5 bases). The ends were cut back, 0 bases at V and 5 bases at J, with 16 bases in the middle. The CDR3 contains 16 residues. Germline loops: CDR1 LGHDT, CDR2 YNNKEL (reference sequence). The CDR3, as DNA: TGTGCCAGCAGCCAAGATAGATGGCGGCCGGGGGAGACCCAGTACTTC. As protein: CASSQDRWRPGETQYF.

This clonotype was seen only a few times. This sequence joins TRBV7-2 and TRBJ2-5; the D is unclear. V lost 2 bases, J lost 1 base, and 11 bases lay in between. Germline V gene lookup returns CDR1 SGHTA and CDR2 FQGNSA. This CDR3 has 15 residues. The CDR3 nucleotides are TGTGCCAGCAGCTTAATTTCAGAAATCCAAGAGACCCAGTACTTC. Amino acid sequence: CASSLISEIQETQYF.

The chain combines TRBV6-1 with TRBJ2-5; the D call may be TRBD1 or TRBD2 (5 bases each). The V and J ends lost 4 bases and 3 bases respectively, with 9 bases between them. Germline V gene lookup returns CDR1 MNHNS and CDR2 SASEGT. This CDR3 has 13 residues. CDR3 residues: CASSGGVKETQYF. In DNA, the CDR3 is TGTGCCAGCAGTGGAGGGGTGAAAGAGACCCAGTACTTC.